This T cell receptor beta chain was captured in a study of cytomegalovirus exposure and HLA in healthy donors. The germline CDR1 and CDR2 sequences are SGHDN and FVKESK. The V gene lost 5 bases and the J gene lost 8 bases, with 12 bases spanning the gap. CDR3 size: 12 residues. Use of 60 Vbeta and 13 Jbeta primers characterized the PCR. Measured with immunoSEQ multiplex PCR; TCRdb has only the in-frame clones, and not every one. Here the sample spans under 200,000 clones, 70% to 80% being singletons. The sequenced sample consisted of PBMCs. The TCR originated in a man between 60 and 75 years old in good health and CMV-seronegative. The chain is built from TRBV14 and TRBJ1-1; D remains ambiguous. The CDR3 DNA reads TGTGCCAGCAGCATTGGGAGGACCGAAGCTTTCTTT. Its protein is CASSIGRTEAFF.